The 9 T cell receptor beta chains in this list originate from one sample, sequenced in a study of blood T cell repertoires in COVID-19. Measured with immunoSEQ multiplex PCR; TCRdb has only the in-frame clones, and not every one. The profile shows approximately 250,000 clones, about 87% of them singletons. What was sequenced was peripheral blood. These TCRs come from a human donor in a cohort sampled during active COVID-19.

V usage is TRBV29-1 and J usage is TRBJ2-1, with D uncertain. Trimming removed 2 bases from V and 4 bases from J, with 9 bases in between. Germline V gene sequence: CDR1 SQVTM, CDR2 ANQGSEA. This CDR3 region has 13 residues. Here the CDR3 reads CSVENGGYNEQFF. The DNA for the CDR3 is TGCAGCGTTGAAAACGGCGGATACAATGAGCAGTTCTTC.

V gene TRBV5-1 combines with J gene TRBJ2-1; 9 bases match TRBD1. The CDR3 is 14 residues long. V trimming: 5 bases; J trimming: 0 bases; junction bases outside the gene matches: 0. Per germline, CDR1 SGHRS and CDR2 YFSETQ. This CDR3 is CASRGQGSYNEQFF. DNA for the CDR3: TGCGCCAGCAGGGGACAGGGCTCCTACAATGAGCAGTTCTTC.

The chain links TRBV6-4 to TRBJ1-1, with a tentative D call TRBD1 (6 bases). The CDR3 has 14 amino acids. CDR1 MRHNA and CDR2 SNTAGT come from the germline V gene. Trimming took 6 bases from V and 3 from J, leaving 14 bases between them. CDR3 loop: CASRRTGFDTEAFF. DNA of the CDR3: TGTGCCAGCAGAAGAACAGGGTTTGACACTGAAGCTTTCTTT.

The gene calls are TRBV5-1 and TRBJ2-3; possibly TRBD2 for D (6 bases). The germline V gene has CDR1 SGHRS and CDR2 YFSETQ. Trimming removed 3 bases at V and 0 bases at J, with 17 bases between. There are 17 residues in the CDR3. The CDR3 loop reads CASSWGVWQTSTDTQYF. CDR3 in DNA: TGCGCCAGCAGCTGGGGGGTGTGGCAAACTAGCACAGATACGCAGTATTTT.

J is TRBJ2-3 and V is TRBV6-5; 7 positions agree with TRBD1. Germline CDR1 is MNHEY and CDR2 is SVGAGI. V was clipped by 7 bases and J by 9 bases; unmatched bases: 10. This CDR3 has 13 amino acids. This CDR3 reads CASTHPGQWTQYF. As DNA, the CDR3 is TGTGCCAGCACTCACCCGGGACAGTGGACGCAGTATTTT.

The J gene is TRBJ2-5, the V gene TRBV18; TRBD1 agrees at 8 bases. The germline gives CDR1 KGHSH, CDR2 LQKENI. The V gene end was trimmed by 3 bases and the J gene end by 5 bases; junction bases not matched to a gene: 5. The CDR3 loop spans 14 amino acids. The CDR3 DNA sequence: TGTGCCAGCTCACCGGACAGGGCGGGGGAGACCCAGTACTTC. This gives the protein CASSPDRAGETQYF.

There are many counts of this clone. The rearrangement joins TRBV19 to TRBJ2-1; the match to TRBD2 covers 15 bases. CDR3 length: 17 residues. Germline loops: CDR1 LNHDA, CDR2 SQIVND (reference sequence). With 5 bases clipped from V and 6 bases from J, the junction kept 8 bases outside the gene matches. The CDR3 spells CASSSTGLAGGSNEQFF. In DNA, the CDR3 is TGTGCCAGTAGTTCGACGGGACTAGCGGGGGGATCCAATGAGCAGTTCTTC.

The CDR3 region is CASSEVAGELFF. CDR3 sequence (DNA): TGTGCCAGCAGTGAGGTGGCCGGGGAGCTGTTTTTT. This sequence joins TRBV27 and TRBJ2-2; D remains unclear. The germline gives CDR1 MNHEY, CDR2 SMNVEV (reference sequence). Trimming pared 5 bases from V and 6 bases from J, leaving 7 bases between. The CDR3 contains 12 residues.

V is TRBV5-1 and J is TRBJ1-4; 7 nucleotides agree with TRBD1. Germline V gives CDR1 SGHRS, CDR2 YFSETQ. This CDR3 comprises 15 residues. V was pared by 1 base and J by 8 bases, with 8 bases of the junction left unmatched. The CDR3 DNA sequence: TGCGCCAGCAGCTTGCAGGGGGTGGGTGAAGAAAAACTGTTTTTT. This gives the protein CASSLQGVGEEKLFF.